This TCR beta chain was recorded in a study of OX40 agonist ivuxolimab in advanced cancers. Clones were sequenced by immunoSEQ multiplex PCR, and TCRdb holds only the in-frame ones, with some missing. Of tens of thousands of clones detected, about 82% appear once; the ten largest clones hold about 1.8%. Germline lookup yields CDR1 GTSNPN and CDR2 SVGIG (reference sequence). The CDR3 consists of 14 residues. The ends lost 4 bases at V and 5 bases at J; junction bases unmatched: 8. This clone was recorded a few times. The chain uses TRBV30 and TRBJ2-5, with 9 bases lining up with TRBD2. The specimen comprised CD4+ or CD8+ T cells sorted from blood, sampled in a trial of the OX40 agonist ivuxolimab. The sequence was obtained from an adult with an advanced solid tumor such as melanoma, head and neck, liver or kidney cancer. As DNA, the CDR3 is TGTGCCTGGATGCGGGAGGGGGCGAGGGAGACCCAGTACTTC. Encoded protein: CAWMREGARETQYF.